A single sample is the source of the 17 T cell receptor beta chains below, sequenced in a study of molecular identifiers for immune sequencing clone quantification. TCRdb analysed the PCR reads with MiXCR anew, one entry per CDR3 protein. The sample lists more than 550,000 distinct CDR3 sequences, about 25% occurring once. The source material was naive CD8+ T cells from blood, with Jurkat cell RNA spiked in. The subset denotes: FACS-sorted CD8+CD4-CCR7+CD45RA+ naive T cells. The receptors originated from a human donor in good health. Some libraries in this study had Jurkat cell RNA spiked in.

This clonotype has a count of ten or more. The J gene is TRBJ2-3, the V gene TRBV5-4; maybe TRBD2 (5 bases). The CDR3 extends over 14 amino acids. The germline gives CDR1 SGHNT, CDR2 YYREEE (reference sequence). The ends were cut back, 5 bases at V and 0 bases at J, with 10 bases in the middle. Here the CDR3 reads CASSFGGSTDTQYF. In DNA, the CDR3 is TGTGCCAGCAGTTTCGGCGGGAGCACAGATACGCAGTATTTT. Variable domain in full (rest from reference TRBV5-4 and TRBJ2-3): ETGVTQSPTHLIKTRGQQVTLRCSSQSGHNTVSWYQQALGQGPQFIFQYYREEENGRGNFPPRFSGLQFPNYSSELNVNALELDDSALYLCASSFGGSTDTQYFGPGTRLTVL.

The rearrangement uses TRBV6-5 and TRBJ2-7, with 10 bases aligning to TRBD1. There are 14 residues in the CDR3. CDR1 and CDR2 from the germline V gene are MNHEY and SVGAGI. V lost 4 bases and J lost 7; bases outside the gene matches: 7. The CDR3 loop is CASSFGQGVREQYF. Written as DNA, the CDR3 is TGTGCCAGCAGTTTTGGACAGGGGGTACGAGAGCAGTACTTC.

CDR3 DNA sequence: TGTGCCAGCAGTTTGCGTTTCCCTAATGAAAAACTGTTTTTT. This sequence encodes CASSLRFPNEKLFF. The genes are TRBV27 and TRBJ1-4; D is unresolved. Between the trimmed V and J ends, which lost 3 bases and 3 bases, there was a span of 8 bases. In germline, CDR1 is MNHEY, CDR2 SMNVEV (reference sequence). CDR3 length: 14 residues.

The chain has TRBV2 and TRBJ1-1, with D possibly matching TRBD1 (6 bases). This CDR3 is 15 amino acids long. Trimming shortened V by 6 bases and J by 0 bases, and 14 bases separated the two germline ends. Germline loops: CDR1 SNHLY, CDR2 FYNNEI. CDR3 protein: CASRDGTFMNTEAFF. The CDR3 DNA is TGTGCCAGCAGGGATGGGACATTTATGAACACTGAAGCTTTCTTT.

This clonotype has more than one count but fewer than ten. This chain links TRBV30 with TRBJ1-1; D gene unclear. Germline CDR1 is GTSNPN and CDR2 is SVGIG (reference sequence). V lost 1 base and J lost 8, with 11 bases in between. This CDR3 is 12 amino acids long. The CDR3 bases are TGTGCCTGGAGTGACTTGGCAGTAGAAGCTTTCTTT. As protein: CAWSDLAVEAFF.

J is TRBJ2-1 and V is TRBV19, with D possibly TRBD2 on 5 matching bases. V was trimmed by 6 bases and J by 3 bases, leaving 12 bases between them. The CDR3 loop spans 14 amino acids. Germline V gives CDR1 LNHDA, CDR2 SQIVND (reference sequence). The CDR3 protein is CASSPSTDYNEQFF. The CDR3 DNA is TGTGCCAGTAGCCCTAGCACAGACTACAATGAGCAGTTCTTC.

This clonotype has just a few counts. V is TRBV13 and J is TRBJ2-5; D is possibly TRBD1 or TRBD2 (5 bases each). Germline values: CDR1 PRHDT, CDR2 FYEKMQ (reference sequence). The CDR3 consists of 18 residues. Trimming left V 2 bases short and J 2 bases short, with 21 bases between. CDR3 DNA sequence: TGTGCCAGCAGCTTACAGGGAGTTTCAGACCGGATGCAAGAGACCCAGTACTTC. Its translation: CASSLQGVSDRMQETQYF. Using reference TRBV13 and TRBJ2-5 for the parts outside the CDR3, the full variable domain is AAGVIQSPRHLIKEKRETATLKCYPIPRHDTVYWYQQGPGQDPQFLISFYEKMQSDKGSIPDRFSAQQFSDYHSELNMSSLELGDSALYFCASSLQGVSDRMQETQYFGPGTRLLVL.

This clonotype was counted many times. This chain uses TRBV7-9 with TRBJ2-3; D unclear. Germline V gene lookup returns CDR1 SEHNR and CDR2 FQNEAQ (reference sequence). This CDR3 region has 11 residues. The V end lost 7 bases, the J end lost 6 bases, and 8 bases lay between the germline ends. CDR3 loop: CASTPSDTQYF. As DNA, the CDR3 is TGTGCCAGCACCCCCTCGGATACGCAGTATTTT.

Comments on this clonotype: A much bigger clone sits one base away, suggesting this may be a read error. This chain links TRBV2 with TRBJ1-5; TRBD1 aligns across 7 bases. The CDR3 has 15 residues. Per the germline V gene, CDR1 is SNHLY and CDR2 is FYNNEI. V shed 6 bases and J 6 bases; nucleotides not matched to a gene: 11. The CDR3 DNA sequence: TGTGCCAGCAGCCTAGGGACAGCTGGGAGTCAGCCCCAGCATTTT. It specifies CASSLGTAGSQPQHF.

This clonotype appeared many times. The CDR3 DNA is TGTGCCAGCAGCGATTGGACTAACACAGATACGCAGTATTTT. Translating gives CASSDWTNTDTQYF. The gene calls are TRBV7-9 and TRBJ2-3; a possible D gene is TRBD2 (6 bases). V lost 5 bases and J 2 bases, leaving 11 bases between the germline ends. CDR1 SEHNR and CDR2 FQNEAQ come from the germline V gene (reference sequence). The CDR3 runs to 14 residues.

This clonotype has just one count. This may be a read error: a much more frequent sequence differs by one nucleotide. The CDR3 loop is CASCIPDQGLNQPQHF. CDR3 bases: TGTGCCAGTTGTATACCCGATCAGGGGCTCAATCAGCCCCAGCATTTT. The chain employs TRBV19 and TRBJ1-5; D perhaps matches TRBD1 (6 bases). The germline CDR1 and CDR2 sequences are LNHDA and SQIVND (reference sequence). This CDR3 region has 16 residues.

This clonotype was seen a handful of times. The DNA of the CDR3 is TGTGCCAGCAGTTCACTAGTAAGCTCCTACAATGAGCAGTTCTTC. Translation gives CASSSLVSSYNEQFF. The V call is TRBV27, the J call TRBJ2-1; D possibly corresponds to TRBD2 (5 bases). Between the trimmed V and J ends, which lost 4 bases and 0 bases, there was a span of 10 bases. Germline loops: CDR1 MNHEY, CDR2 SMNVEV (reference sequence). This CDR3 region has 15 residues.

This clonotype was observed a handful of times. The chain carries TRBV4-3 and TRBJ2-7, with a possible D match to TRBD1 (6 bases). V lost 1 base, J lost 1 base, and 17 bases lay in between. The CDR3 sequence is 17 residues long. CDR1 is LGHNA, CDR2 YSLEER, per germline. In nucleotides, the CDR3 is TGCGCCAGCAGCCAAGGGCGACAGGCAGAAATATCCTACGAGCAGTACTTC. It codes for CASSQGRQAEISYEQYF.

The CDR3 nucleotides read TGTGCCAGCCGGCAGGGCTCGAACACCGGGGAGCTGTTTTTT. Residues: CASRQGSNTGELFF. V usage is TRBV6-5 and J usage is TRBJ2-2; a possible D gene is TRBD1 (5 bases). The CDR3 length is 14 residues. The germline CDR1 and CDR2 sequences are MNHEY and SVGAGI. The germline V and J ends were trimmed by 8 bases and 0 bases, with 10 bases remaining between them.

The CDR3 bases are TGCGCCAGCAGCCAAGTAGCGGGGCACGAGACCCAGTACTTC. Translating it yields CASSQVAGHETQYF. The chain employs TRBV4-1 and TRBJ2-5, with TRBD2 matching 8 bases. Germline-derived CDR1 and CDR2 are MGHRA and YSYEKL. This CDR3 spans 14 amino acids. J gave up 5 bases and V 1 base, and 3 bases lay outside the gene matches.

This clonotype was observed at least ten times. V usage is TRBV4-3 and J usage is TRBJ1-2, with 8 positions matching TRBD1. Germline V gene sequence: CDR1 LGHNA, CDR2 YSLEER. Trimming at V came to 0 bases and at J to 7 bases, leaving 10 bases not matched to a gene. The CDR3 has 16 residues. The CDR3 DNA reads as TGCGCCAGCAGCCAAGATCCCGACAGGGGACGATTTGGCTACACCTTC. Its translation is CASSQDPDRGRFGYTF.

This clonotype was detected many times. This sequence joins TRBV27 and TRBJ1-2, with 8 bases aligning to TRBD1. V dropped 6 bases and J dropped 4; count of bases not matched to a gene: 10. CDR1 is MNHEY, CDR2 SMNVEV, per germline (reference sequence). CDR3 size: 15 residues. The CDR3: CASSLAAGGGYGYTF. Written as DNA, the CDR3 is TGTGCCAGCAGCTTGGCCGCAGGGGGCGGCTATGGCTACACCTTC.